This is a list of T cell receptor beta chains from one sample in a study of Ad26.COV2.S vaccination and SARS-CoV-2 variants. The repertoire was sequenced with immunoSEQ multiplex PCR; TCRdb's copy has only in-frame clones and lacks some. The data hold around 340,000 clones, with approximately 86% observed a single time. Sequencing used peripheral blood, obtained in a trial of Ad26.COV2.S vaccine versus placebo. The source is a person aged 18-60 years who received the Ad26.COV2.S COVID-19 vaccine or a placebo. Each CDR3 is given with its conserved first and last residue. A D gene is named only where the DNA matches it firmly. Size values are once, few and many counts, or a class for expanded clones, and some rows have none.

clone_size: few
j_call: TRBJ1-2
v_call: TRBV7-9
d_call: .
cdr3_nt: TGTGCCAGCAGTCGGGACATCCAATACATTAACTATGGCTACACCTTC
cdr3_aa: CASSRDIQYINYGYTF

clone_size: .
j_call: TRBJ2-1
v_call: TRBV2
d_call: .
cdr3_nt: TGTGCCAGCAGTGTGGCAGGGGCGCCCAATGAGCAGTTCTTC
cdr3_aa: CASSVAGAPNEQFF

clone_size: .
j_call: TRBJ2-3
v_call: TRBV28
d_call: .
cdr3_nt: TGTGCCAGCAGCCGACCCCGGGCCAGGGGTTCTTTGGGGCGCACAGATACGCAGTATTTT
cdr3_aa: CASSRPRARGSLGRTDTQYF

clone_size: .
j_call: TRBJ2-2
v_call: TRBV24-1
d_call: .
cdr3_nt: TGTGCCACCACCCAGACAGGAGTCAACACCGGGGAGCTGTTTTTT
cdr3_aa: CATTQTGVNTGELFF

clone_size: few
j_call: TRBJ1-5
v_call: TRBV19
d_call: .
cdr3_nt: TGTGCCAGTAGTGGCCCCCCAGGGAGAGGTCAGCCCCAGCATTTT
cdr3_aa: CASSGPPGRGQPQHF

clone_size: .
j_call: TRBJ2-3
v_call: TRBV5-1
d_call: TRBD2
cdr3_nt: TGCGCCAGCAGCTTGGGAACTCCGGGACTAGCGGGGGTAGATACGCAGTATTTT
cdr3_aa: CASSLGTPGLAGVDTQYF

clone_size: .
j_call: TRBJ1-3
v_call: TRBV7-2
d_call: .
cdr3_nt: TGTGCCAGCAGCTCAGGACCGCCTGCCGCCATATATTTT
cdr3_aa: CASSSGPPAAIYF

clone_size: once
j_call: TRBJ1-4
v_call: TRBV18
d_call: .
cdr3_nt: TGTGCCAGCTCACCTCAGAGAACGGATGAAAAACTGTTTTTT
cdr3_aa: CASSPQRTDEKLFF

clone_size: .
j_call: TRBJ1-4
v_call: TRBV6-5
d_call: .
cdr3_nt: TGTGCCAGCAGTTACTCGGCATCAACTAATGAAAAACTGTTTTTT
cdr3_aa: CASSYSASTNEKLFF

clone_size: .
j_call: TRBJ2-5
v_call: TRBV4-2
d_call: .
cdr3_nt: TGTGCCAGCAGCCAAGGTCTACTAGGGCAAGAGACCCAGTACTTC
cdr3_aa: CASSQGLLGQETQYF

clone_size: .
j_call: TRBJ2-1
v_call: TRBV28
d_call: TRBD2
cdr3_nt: TGTGCCAGCAGCTTGGGACTAGCGGACTACAATGAGCAGTTCTTC
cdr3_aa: CASSLGLADYNEQFF

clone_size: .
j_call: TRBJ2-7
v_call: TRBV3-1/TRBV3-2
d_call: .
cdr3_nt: TGTGCCAGCAGCCAAAGCCCCGGGGTCAACTACGAGCAGTACTTC
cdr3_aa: CASSQSPGVNYEQYF

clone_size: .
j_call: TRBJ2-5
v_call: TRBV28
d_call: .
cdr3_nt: TGTGCCAGCAGGGGGGCCGGGGAGACCCAGTACTTC
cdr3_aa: CASRGAGETQYF

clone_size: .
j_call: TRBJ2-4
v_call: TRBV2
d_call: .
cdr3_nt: TGTGCCAGCTCTGGGACTGGAGGGAACATTCAGTACTTC
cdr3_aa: CASSGTGGNIQYF

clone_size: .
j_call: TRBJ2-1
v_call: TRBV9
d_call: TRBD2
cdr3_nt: TGTGCCAGCAGCGCCAATAGCGGGAGGGCGGGTGAGCAGTTCTTC
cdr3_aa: CASSANSGRAGEQFF

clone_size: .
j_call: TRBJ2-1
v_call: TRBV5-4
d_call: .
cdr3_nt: TGTGCCAGCAGATCTGGGGTGTCAGATGAGCAGTTCTTC
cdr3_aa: CASRSGVSDEQFF

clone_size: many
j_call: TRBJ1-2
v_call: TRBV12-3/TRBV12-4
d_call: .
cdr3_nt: TGTGCCAGCAGTTTAGGGGAGTGGGGCTACACCTTC
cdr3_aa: CASSLGEWGYTF

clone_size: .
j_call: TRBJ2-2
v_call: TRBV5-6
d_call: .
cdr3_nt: TGTGCCAGCAGCTTGGTAGCAGGGACCGGGGAGCTGTTTTTT
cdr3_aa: CASSLVAGTGELFF

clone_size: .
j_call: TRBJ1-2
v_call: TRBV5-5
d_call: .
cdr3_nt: TGTGCCAGCAGCTTCCCCGGGGGGAATAACTATGGCTACACCTTC
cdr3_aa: CASSFPGGNNYGYTF

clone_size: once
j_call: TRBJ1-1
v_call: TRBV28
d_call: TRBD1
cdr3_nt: TGTGCCAGCAGACGCAGGGACAGACGGAACACTGAAGCTTTCTTT
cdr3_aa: CASRRRDRRNTEAFF

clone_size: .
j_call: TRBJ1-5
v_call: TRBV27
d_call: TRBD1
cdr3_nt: TGTGCCAGCAGTCAGGGGGCATATAGCAATCAGCCCCAGCATTTT
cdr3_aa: CASSQGAYSNQPQHF

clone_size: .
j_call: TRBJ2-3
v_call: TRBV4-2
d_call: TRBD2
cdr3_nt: TGTGCCAGCAGCCAAGTGCCGGGGGGGCAAACAGATACGCAGTATTTT
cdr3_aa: CASSQVPGGQTDTQYF

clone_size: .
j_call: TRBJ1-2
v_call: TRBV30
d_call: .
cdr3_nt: TGTGCCTGGAGTGTACAGGACAGATTTAACTATGGCTACACCTTC
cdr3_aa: CAWSVQDRFNYGYTF

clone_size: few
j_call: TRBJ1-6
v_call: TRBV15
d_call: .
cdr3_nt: TGCGTACAAGGGACAACTAATTCACCCCTCCACTTT
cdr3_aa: CVQGTTNSPLHF

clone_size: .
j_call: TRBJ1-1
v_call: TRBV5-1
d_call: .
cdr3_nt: TGCGCCAGCAGCTTGGGGGGGAGCACTGAAGCTTTCTTT
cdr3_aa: CASSLGGSTEAFF

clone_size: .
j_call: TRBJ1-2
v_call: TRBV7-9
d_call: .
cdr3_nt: TGTGCCAGTTCGGACGGGGGTGGATACTATGGCTACACCTTC
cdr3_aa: CASSDGGGYYGYTF

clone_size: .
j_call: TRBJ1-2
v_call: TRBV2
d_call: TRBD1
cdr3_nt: TGTGCCAGCAGTGAACGGGACAGGGGGCCAGGCTACACCTTC
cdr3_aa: CASSERDRGPGYTF

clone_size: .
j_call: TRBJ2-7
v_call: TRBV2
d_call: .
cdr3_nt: TGTGCCAGCGGAACAGGGTACGAGCAGTACTTC
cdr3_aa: CASGTGYEQYF

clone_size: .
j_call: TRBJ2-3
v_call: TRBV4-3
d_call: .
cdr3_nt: TGCGCCAGCAGCCTCGGGGGCTCGAGTACAGATACGCAGTATTTT
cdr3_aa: CASSLGGSSTDTQYF

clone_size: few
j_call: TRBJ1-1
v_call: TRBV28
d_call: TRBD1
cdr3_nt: TGTGCCAGCAGTTTCGTAAGGGGGACAGGGAACACTGAAGCTTTCTTT
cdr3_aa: CASSFVRGTGNTEAFF

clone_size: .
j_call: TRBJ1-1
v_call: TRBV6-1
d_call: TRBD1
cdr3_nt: TGTGCCAGCAGTGAAGTGGACAGGGGGCAGACTGAAGCTTTCTTT
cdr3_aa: CASSEVDRGQTEAFF

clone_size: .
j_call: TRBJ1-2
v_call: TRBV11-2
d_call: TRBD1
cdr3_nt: TGTGCCAGCAGCTTGGGGACAGGGATAATGGGTGGCTACACCTTC
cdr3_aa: CASSLGTGIMGGYTF

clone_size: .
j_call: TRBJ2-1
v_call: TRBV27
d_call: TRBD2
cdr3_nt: TGTGCCAGCAGTTTACCGGGGGGTAATGAGCAGTTCTTC
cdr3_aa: CASSLPGGNEQFF

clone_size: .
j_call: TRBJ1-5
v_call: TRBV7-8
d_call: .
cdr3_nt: TGTGCCAGCAGTTCACTGCGGGGGAGTCAGCCCCAGCATTTT
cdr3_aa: CASSSLRGSQPQHF

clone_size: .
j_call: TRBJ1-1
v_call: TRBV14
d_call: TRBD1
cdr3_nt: TGTGCCAGCAGCCAATGGACAGGGGCTGAAGCTTTCTTT
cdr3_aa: CASSQWTGAEAFF

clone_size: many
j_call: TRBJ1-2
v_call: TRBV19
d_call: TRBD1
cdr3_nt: TGTGCCAGTAGTATTATTTCGGCACAGGGGGTTTCCTATGGCTACACCTTC
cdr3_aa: CASSIISAQGVSYGYTF

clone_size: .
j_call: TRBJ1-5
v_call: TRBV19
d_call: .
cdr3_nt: TGTGCCAGTAGAACCCAGGGGCACAGCAATCAGCCCCAGCATTTT
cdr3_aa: CASRTQGHSNQPQHF

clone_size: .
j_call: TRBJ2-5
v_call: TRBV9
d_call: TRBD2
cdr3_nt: TGTGCCAGCAGCCCCGGGGGGGGTTGGGGAGAGACCCAGTACTTC
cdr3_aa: CASSPGGGWGETQYF

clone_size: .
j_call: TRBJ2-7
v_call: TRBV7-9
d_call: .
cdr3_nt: TGTGCCAGCAGCGTGGGACCGCTCGCCGAGCAGTACTTC
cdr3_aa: CASSVGPLAEQYF

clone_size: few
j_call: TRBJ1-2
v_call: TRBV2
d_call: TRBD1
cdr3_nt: TGTGCCAGCAGGGGGGACAGTGCTAGGAGTCATGGCTACACCTTC
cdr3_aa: CASRGDSARSHGYTF

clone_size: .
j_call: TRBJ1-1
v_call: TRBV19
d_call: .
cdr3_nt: TGTGCCAGTAGCAGGGGTGGAACTGAAGCTTTCTTT
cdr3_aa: CASSRGGTEAFF

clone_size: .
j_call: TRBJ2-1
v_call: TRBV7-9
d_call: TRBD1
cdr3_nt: TGTGCCAGCAGCTCAACCGGGACAGTGAGTGAGCAGTTCTTC
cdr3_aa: CASSSTGTVSEQFF

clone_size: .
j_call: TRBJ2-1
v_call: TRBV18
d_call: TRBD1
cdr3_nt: TGTGCCAGCTCAGCCCCCGGGACAGGGGGTAAGGGTGAGCAGTTCTTC
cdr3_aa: CASSAPGTGGKGEQFF

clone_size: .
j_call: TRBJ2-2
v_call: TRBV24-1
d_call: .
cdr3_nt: TGTGCCACCAGTGAAGCCCCTGCGGGTGCCGGGGAGCTGTTTTTT
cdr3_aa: CATSEAPAGAGELFF

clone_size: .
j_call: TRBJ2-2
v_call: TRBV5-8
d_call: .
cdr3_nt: TGTGCCAGCAGGGGTGGGCCGATTCTGGACACCGGGGAGCTGTTTTTT
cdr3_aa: CASRGGPILDTGELFF

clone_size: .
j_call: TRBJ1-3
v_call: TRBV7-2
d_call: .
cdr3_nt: TGTGCCAGCAGCCTAAGACCCTCGGACGGAAACACCATATATTTT
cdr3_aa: CASSLRPSDGNTIYF

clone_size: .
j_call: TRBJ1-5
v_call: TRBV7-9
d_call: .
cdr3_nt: TGTGCCAGCAGCTTCGACAGTCAGCCCCAGCATTTT
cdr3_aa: CASSFDSQPQHF

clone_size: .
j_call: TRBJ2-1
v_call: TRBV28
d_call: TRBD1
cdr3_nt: TGTGCCAGCACCCGGGGACAGGGTCCTTTCAATGAGCAGTTCTTC
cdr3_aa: CASTRGQGPFNEQFF

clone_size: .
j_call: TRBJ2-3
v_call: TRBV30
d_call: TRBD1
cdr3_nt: TGTGCCTGGAGTGTAGAGACAGGGACGGGAGATACGCAGTATTTT
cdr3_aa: CAWSVETGTGDTQYF

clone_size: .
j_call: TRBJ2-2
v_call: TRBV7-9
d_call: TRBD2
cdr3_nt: TGTGCCAGCAGCTTAGAGTTTAGCGGGAGGGCCTACTACACCGGGGAGCTGTTTTTT
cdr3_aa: CASSLEFSGRAYYTGELFF

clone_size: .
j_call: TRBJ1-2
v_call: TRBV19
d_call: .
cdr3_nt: TGTGCCAGTAGTATAGAAGGCAGGGTAAAGGGCGGCTACACCTTC
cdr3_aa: CASSIEGRVKGGYTF

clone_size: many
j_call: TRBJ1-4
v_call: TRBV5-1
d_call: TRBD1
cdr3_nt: TGCGCCAGCAGCTCCGGGACAGGGGGCGAAAAACTGTTTTTT
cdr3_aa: CASSSGTGGEKLFF

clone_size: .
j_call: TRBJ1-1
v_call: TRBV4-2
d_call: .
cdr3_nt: TGTGCCAGCAGCCAAGCCCCCCCTGAAGCTTTCTTT
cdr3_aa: CASSQAPPEAFF

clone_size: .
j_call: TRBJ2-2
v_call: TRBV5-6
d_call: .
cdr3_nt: TGTGCCAGCAGCCGGGCGTCCGGGGAGCTGTTTTTT
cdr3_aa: CASSRASGELFF

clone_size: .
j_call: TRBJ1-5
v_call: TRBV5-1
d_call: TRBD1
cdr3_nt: TGCGCCAGCAGCGAAGGGACAGCCAGCAATCAGCCCCAGCATTTT
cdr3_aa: CASSEGTASNQPQHF

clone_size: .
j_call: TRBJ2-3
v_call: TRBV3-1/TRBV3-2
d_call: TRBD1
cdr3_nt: TGTGCCAGCAGCGACCTCCACAGGGGCTACACAGATACGCAGTATTTT
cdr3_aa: CASSDLHRGYTDTQYF

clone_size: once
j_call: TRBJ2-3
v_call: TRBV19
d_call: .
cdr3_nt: TGTGCCAGTAGTATATTGGGGTGGGGGCGAGGGGATACGCAGTATTTT
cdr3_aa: CASSILGWGRGDTQYF